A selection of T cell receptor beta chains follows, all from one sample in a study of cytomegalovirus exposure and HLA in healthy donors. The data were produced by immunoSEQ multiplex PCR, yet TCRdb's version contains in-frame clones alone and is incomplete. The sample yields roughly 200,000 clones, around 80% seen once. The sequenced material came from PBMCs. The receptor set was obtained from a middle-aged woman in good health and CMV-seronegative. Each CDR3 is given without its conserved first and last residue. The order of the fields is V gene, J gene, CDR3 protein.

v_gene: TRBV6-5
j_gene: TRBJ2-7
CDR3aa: ASSYSKGAYEQY

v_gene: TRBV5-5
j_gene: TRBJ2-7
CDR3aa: ASSPPGQGLREQY

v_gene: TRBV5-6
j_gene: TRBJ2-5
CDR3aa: ASSLGSEETQY

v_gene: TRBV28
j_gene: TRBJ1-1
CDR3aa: ATTQGRGEGYLLSRKAF

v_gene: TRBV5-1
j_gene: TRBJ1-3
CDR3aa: ASSSGTGHSSGNTIY

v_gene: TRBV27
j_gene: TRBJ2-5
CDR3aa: ASSFQAEETQY

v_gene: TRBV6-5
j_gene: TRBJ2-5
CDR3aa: ASTGLAGLETQY

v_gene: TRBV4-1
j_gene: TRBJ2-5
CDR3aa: ASSQETGARETQY

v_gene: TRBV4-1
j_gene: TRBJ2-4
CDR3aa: ASSQAPFQGNIQY

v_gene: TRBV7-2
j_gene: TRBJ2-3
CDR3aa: ASSLVSDTQY

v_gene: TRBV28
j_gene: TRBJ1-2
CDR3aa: ASLDFGSGYT

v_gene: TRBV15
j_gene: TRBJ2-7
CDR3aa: ATSDEAGGYEQY

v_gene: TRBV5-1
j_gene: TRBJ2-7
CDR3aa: ASSLAGSSYEQY

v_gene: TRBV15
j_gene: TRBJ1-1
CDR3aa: ATSRAAGQQNTEAF

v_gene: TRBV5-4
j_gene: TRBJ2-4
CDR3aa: ASSLAGSRAKNIQY

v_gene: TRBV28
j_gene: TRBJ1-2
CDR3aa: ASSPDRVYGYT

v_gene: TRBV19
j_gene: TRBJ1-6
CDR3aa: ASSAGTGISPLH

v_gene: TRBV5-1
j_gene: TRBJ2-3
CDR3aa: ASSLGGPSTDTQY

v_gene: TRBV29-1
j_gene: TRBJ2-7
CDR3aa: SVEGGLAGPNYEQY

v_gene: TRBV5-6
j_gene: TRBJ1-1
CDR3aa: ASSPGQAPTEAF

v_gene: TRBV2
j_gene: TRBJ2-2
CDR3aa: ASSLSRNTGELF

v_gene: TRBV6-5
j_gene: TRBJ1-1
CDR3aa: ASNQGTEAF

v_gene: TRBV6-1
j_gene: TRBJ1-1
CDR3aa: ASSVPTGTELNTEAF

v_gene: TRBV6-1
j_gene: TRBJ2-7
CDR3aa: ASNNQGAYEQY

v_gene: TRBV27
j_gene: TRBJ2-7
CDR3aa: ASSPRLAGGYEQY

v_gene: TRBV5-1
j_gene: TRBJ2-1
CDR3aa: ASSLEGRGTRYLREQF

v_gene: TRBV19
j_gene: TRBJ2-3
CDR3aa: ASSIGTSGRTDTQY

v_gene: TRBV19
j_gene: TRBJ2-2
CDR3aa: ASRDRAINTGELF

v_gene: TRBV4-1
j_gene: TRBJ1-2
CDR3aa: ASSPGQGLGYT

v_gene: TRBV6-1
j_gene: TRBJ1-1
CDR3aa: ASRHHRERSTEAF

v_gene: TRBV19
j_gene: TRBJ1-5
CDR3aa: ASSSQGLSNQPQH

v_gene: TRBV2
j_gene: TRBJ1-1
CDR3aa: ASKFGQGNTEAF

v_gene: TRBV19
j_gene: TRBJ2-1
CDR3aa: ASSIRPGTSGRADEQF

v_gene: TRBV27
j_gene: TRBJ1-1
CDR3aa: ASSKPGTEAF

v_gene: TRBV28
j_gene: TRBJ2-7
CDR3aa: ASSLDRGPYEQY

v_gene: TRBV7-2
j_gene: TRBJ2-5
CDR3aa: ASSLSAGQETQY

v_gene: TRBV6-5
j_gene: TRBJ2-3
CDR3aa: ASSLGAVTDTQY

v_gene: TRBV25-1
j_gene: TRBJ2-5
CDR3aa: ASSESRQGLGETQY

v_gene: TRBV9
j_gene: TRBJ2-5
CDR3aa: ASSVGAGGPPQETQY

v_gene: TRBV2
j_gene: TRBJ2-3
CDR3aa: ASSITGTRADTQY

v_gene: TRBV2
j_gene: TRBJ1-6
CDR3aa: ASSLRGGQDAPLH

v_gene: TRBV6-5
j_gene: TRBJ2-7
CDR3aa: ASSRGTGSYEQY

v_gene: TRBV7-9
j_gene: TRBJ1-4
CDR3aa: ASSRRDRASEKLF

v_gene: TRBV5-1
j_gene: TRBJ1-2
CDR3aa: ASSLAAGHGYT

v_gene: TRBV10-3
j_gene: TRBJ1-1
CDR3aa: AISVGRAGNTEAF